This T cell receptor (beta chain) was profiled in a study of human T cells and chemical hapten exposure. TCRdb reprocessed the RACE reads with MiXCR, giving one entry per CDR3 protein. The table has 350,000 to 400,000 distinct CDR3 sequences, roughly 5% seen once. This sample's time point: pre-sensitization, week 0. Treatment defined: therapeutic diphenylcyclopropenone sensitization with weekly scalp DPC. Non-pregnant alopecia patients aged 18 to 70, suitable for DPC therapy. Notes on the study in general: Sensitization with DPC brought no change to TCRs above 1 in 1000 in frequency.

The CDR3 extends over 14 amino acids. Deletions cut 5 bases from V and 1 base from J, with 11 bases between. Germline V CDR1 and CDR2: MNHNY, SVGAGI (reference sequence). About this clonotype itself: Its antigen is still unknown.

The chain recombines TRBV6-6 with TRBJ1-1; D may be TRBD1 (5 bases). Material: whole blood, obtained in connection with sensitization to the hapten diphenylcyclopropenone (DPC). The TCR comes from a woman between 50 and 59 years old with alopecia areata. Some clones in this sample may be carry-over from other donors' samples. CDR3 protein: CASSPPTANTEAFF. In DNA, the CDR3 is TGTGCCAGCAGTCCACCGACAGCGAACACTGAAGCTTTCTTT.